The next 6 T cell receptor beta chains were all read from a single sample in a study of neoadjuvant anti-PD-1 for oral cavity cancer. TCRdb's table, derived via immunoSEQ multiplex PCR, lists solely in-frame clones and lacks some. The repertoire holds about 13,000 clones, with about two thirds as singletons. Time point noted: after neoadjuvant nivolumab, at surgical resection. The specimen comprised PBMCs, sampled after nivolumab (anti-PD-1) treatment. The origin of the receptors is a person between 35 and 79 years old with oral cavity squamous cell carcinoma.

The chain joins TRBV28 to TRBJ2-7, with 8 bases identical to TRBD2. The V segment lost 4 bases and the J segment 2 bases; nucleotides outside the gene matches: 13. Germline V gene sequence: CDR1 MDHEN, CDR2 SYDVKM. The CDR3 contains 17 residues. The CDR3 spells CASSSPIGGRNAYEQYF. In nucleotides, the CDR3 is TGTGCCAGCAGTTCACCCATTGGCGGGAGGAATGCCTACGAGCAGTACTTC. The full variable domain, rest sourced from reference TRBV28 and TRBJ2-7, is DVKVTQSSRYLVKRTGEKVFLECVQDMDHENMFWYRQDPGLGLRLIYFSYDVKMKEKGDIPEGYSVSREKKERFSLILESASTNQTSMYLCASSSPIGGRNAYEQYFGPGTRLTVT.

CDR3 sequence reads: CASVTQGGGYTF. Written as DNA, the CDR3 is TGTGCCAGCGTAACACAGGGGGGTGGCTACACCTTC. J is TRBJ1-2 and V is TRBV28; 8 bases line up with TRBD1. The CDR3 runs to 12 residues. CDR1 is MDHEN and CDR2 is SYDVKM in the germline V gene. V dropped 8 bases and J dropped 7; count of bases not matched to a gene: 6.

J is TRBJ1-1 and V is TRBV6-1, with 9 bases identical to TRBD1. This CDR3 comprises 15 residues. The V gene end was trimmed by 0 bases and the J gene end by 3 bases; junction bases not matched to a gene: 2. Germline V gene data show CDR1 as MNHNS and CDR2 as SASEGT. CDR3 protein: CASSEAGTGYTEAFF. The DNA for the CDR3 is TGTGCCAGCAGTGAAGCTGGGACAGGGTACACTGAAGCTTTCTTT.

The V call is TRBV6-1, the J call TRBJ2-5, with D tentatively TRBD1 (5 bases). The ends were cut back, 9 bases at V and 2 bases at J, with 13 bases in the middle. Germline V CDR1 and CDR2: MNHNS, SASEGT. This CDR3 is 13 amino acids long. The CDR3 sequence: CASTRTLQETQYF. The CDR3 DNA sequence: TGTGCCAGTACCCGGACATTACAAGAGACCCAGTACTTC.

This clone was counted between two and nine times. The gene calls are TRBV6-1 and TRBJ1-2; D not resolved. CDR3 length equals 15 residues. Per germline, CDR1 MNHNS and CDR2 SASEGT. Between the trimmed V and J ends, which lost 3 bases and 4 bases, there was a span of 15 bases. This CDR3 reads CASSEPGATIYGYTF. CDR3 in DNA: TGTGCCAGCAGTGAGCCAGGCGCTACGATCTATGGCTACACCTTC.

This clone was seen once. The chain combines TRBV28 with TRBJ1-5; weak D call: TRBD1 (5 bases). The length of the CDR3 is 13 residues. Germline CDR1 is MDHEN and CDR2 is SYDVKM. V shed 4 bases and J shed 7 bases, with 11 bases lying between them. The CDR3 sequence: CASSSFDRQPQHF. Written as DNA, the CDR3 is TGTGCCAGCAGTTCCTTTGACAGACAGCCCCAGCATTTT. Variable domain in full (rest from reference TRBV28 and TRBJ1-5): DVKVTQSSRYLVKRTGEKVFLECVQDMDHENMFWYRQDPGLGLRLIYFSYDVKMKEKGDIPEGYSVSREKKERFSLILESASTNQTSMYLCASSSFDRQPQHFGDGTRLSIL.